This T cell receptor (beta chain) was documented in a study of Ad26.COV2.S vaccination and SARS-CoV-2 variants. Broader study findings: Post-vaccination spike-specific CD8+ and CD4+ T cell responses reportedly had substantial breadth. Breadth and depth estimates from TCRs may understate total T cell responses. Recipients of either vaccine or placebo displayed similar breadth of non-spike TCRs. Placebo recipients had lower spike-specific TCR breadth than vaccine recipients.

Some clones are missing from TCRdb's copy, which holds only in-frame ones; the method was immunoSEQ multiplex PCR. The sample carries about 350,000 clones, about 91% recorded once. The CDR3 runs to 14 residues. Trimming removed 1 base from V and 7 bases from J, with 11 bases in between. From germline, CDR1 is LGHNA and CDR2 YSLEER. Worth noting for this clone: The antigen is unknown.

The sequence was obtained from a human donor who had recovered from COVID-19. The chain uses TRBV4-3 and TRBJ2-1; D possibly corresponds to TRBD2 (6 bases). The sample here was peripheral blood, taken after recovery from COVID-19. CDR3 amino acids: CASSQVLRGNEQFF. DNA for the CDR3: TGCGCCAGCAGCCAAGTTCTCCGGGGGAATGAGCAGTTCTTC.